This TCR beta chain was sequenced during a study of T cell repertoires in cytomegalovirus infection. CDR1 is SGHVS and CDR2 is FQNEAQ in the germline V gene. The CDR3 loop spans 18 amino acids. Deletions cut 1 base from V and 2 bases from J, with 18 bases between. TCRdb reanalysed the reads using MiXCR and keeps one entry per CDR3 protein. The sample gives 200,000 to 300,000 distinct CDR3 sequences, around 9% of which show up once; more than 13% is in the top ten. This clonotype occurred many times. Sequenced material: PBMCs. This receptor was taken from a human donor in good health (CMV status not recorded). Some clones in this sample may be carry-over from other donors' samples. The chain recombines TRBV7-8 with TRBJ1-3, with D hard to call. The chain's CDR3 is CASSLVQFNKGTGNTIYF. The DNA for the CDR3 is TGTGCCAGCAGCTTAGTACAGTTCAACAAGGGAACTGGAAACACCATATATTTT.